The 25 T cell receptor beta chains listed next were all sequenced from one sample in a study of CD8+ T cells in alopecia areata. It was cDNA, reverse transcribed from extracted RNA, that served as the sequencing template. TCRdb keeps only in-frame clones here, not all; method: immunoSEQ multiplex PCR. This sample has some 110,000 clones; around 64% occur once, and the top ten carry approximately 2.8%. Sample: CD4+ T cells sorted from blood. These receptors were collected from a human donor in good health.

The chain is built from TRBV7-9 and TRBJ2-2; 10 positions agree with TRBD2. The germline V gene has CDR1 SEHNR and CDR2 FQNEAQ (reference sequence). J lost 0 bases, V lost 3 bases, and 7 bases had no gene match. CDR3 size: 18 residues. The CDR3 DNA reads as TGTGCCAGCAGCTTGAGGCTAGCGGGGGTTCCGAACACCGGGGAGCTGTTTTTT. Translation: CASSLRLAGVPNTGELFF.

The rearrangement joins TRBV30 to TRBJ1-4, with D hard to call. Trimming removed 3 bases at V and 0 bases at J, with 8 bases between. CDR1 and CDR2 from the germline V gene are GTSNPN and SVGIG (reference sequence). The CDR3 sequence is 14 residues long. In DNA form, the CDR3 reads TGTGCCTGGAGCGGCCTCGCAACTAATGAAAAACTGTTTTTT. Amino acid sequence: CAWSGLATNEKLFF.

DNA of the CDR3: TGTGCCAGCAGCTCAAGCGGGGGGGCCCCGGATACGCAGTATTTT. This translates into CASSSSGGAPDTQYF. J is TRBJ2-3 and V is TRBV7-2; 10 nucleotides match TRBD2. The CDR3 totals 15 residues. The ends lost 4 bases at V and 6 bases at J; junction bases unmatched: 7. The germline gives CDR1 SGHTA, CDR2 FQGNSA. Full variable domain (missing parts from reference TRBV7-2 and TRBJ2-3): GAGVSQSPSNKVTEKGKDVELRCDPISGHTALYWYRQSLGQGLEFLIYFQGNSAPDKSGLPSDRFSAERTGGSVSTLTIQRTQQEDSAVYLCASSSSGGAPDTQYFGPGTRLTVL.

The CDR3 DNA sequence: TGTGCCAGCAGGGGACAGGGTTTCGCCGGGGAGCTGTTTTTT. The encoded protein is CASRGQGFAGELFF. V and J are TRBV6-1 and TRBJ2-2, with TRBD1 identical over 9 bases. The CDR3 totals 14 residues. Unmatched junction bases numbered 5, after V lost 6 bases and J lost 6 bases. Germline CDR1 and CDR2: MNHNS and SASEGT.

This clone was seen once. The DNA of the CDR3 is TGCGCCAGCAGCCGGCCGCCTAGCGGGGGGATCTCCTACAATGAGCAGTTCTTC. Residues: CASSRPPSGGISYNEQFF. The chain has TRBV4-1 and TRBJ2-1, with 11 bases aligning to TRBD2. This CDR3 spans 18 amino acids. V shed 4 bases and J 0 bases; nucleotides not matched to a gene: 8. Germline lookup yields CDR1 MGHRA and CDR2 YSYEKL.

The chain recombines TRBV7-3 with TRBJ2-1; the D gene is possibly TRBD2 (6 bases). The germline gives CDR1 SGHTA, CDR2 FQGTGA. The ends were cut back, 3 bases at V and 4 bases at J, with 13 bases in the middle. CDR3 length equals 15 residues. The CDR3: CASSLSLARYNEQFF. For the CDR3, the DNA is TGTGCCAGCAGCTTGTCCCTAGCGCGGTACAATGAGCAGTTCTTC. The complete variable domain, with remaining parts taken from reference TRBV7-3 and TRBJ2-1, reads GAGVSQTPSNKVTEKGKYVELRCDPISGHTALYWYRQSLGQGPEFLIYFQGTGAADDSGLPNDRFFAVRPEGSVSTLKIQRTERGDSAVYLCASSLSLARYNEQFFGPGTRLTVL.

This clone has only a few counts. CDR3 region: CSVPGPNTDTQYF. For the CDR3, the DNA is TGCAGCGTCCCCGGGCCCAACACAGATACGCAGTATTTT. The rearrangement joins TRBV29-1 to TRBJ2-3; no clear D. V lost 6 bases to trimming and J lost 2 bases, with 12 bases between them. CDR3 length equals 13 residues. CDR1 is SQVTM and CDR2 is ANQGSEA in the germline V gene.

This clone was observed a handful of times. The gene calls are TRBV4-1 and TRBJ2-1, with D hard to call. Germline-derived CDR1 and CDR2 are MGHRA and YSYEKL. The CDR3 runs to 18 residues. With 1 base removed from V and 6 bases from J, the gap between germline ends came to 22 bases. CDR3 sequence reads: CASSQVDLGMSQLNEQFF. The DNA for the CDR3 is TGCGCCAGCAGCCAAGTTGACCTCGGAATGTCCCAGCTCAATGAGCAGTTCTTC.

V is TRBV5-6 and J is TRBJ2-3; the D call may be TRBD1 or TRBD2 (7 bases each). CDR3 size: 17 residues. Germline-derived CDR1 and CDR2 are SGHDT and YYEEEE. Trimming pared 4 bases from V and 6 bases from J, leaving 24 bases between. The CDR3 coding sequence is TGTGCCAGCAGCACGCGGACAGGACTAGTTACGTTCGATACGCAGTATTTT. Its translation is CASSTRTGLVTFDTQYF.

This rearrangement joins TRBV5-6 to TRBJ1-1; possible D gene TRBD1, 6 bases. V lost 4 bases, J lost 0 bases, and 10 bases lay in between. The germline V gene encodes CDR1 SGHDT and CDR2 YYEEEE. The CDR3 runs 14 residues. The CDR3 DNA reads as TGTGCCAGCAGCCCAGGACAGATGAACACTGAAGCTTTCTTT. Translating gives CASSPGQMNTEAFF.

This sequence joins TRBV5-1 and TRBJ2-3; the D is unclear. Per germline, CDR1 SGHRS and CDR2 YFSETQ. The CDR3 contains 13 residues. Trimming took off 3 bases at V and 6 bases at J, with 11 bases between the two ends. The CDR3 DNA reads TGCGCCAGCAGCTCTCAGCCCCGGGATACGCAGTATTTT. Amino acid sequence: CASSSQPRDTQYF.

This chain uses TRBV4-1 with TRBJ1-5; 8 bases are a match to TRBD1. The germline V gene encodes CDR1 MGHRA and CDR2 YSYEKL. Trimming removed 0 bases from V and 7 bases from J; junction bases left unmatched: 8. CDR3 size: 16 residues. The CDR3 nucleotides are TGCGCCAGCAGCCAAGAGGGCAGGGGGCGTCGCCAGCCCCAGCATTTT. Translated: CASSQEGRGRRQPQHF.

The V gene is TRBV6-6, the J gene TRBJ2-5, with 8 positions matching TRBD1. V shed 5 bases and J 2 bases; nucleotides not matched to a gene: 7. CDR1 and CDR2 (germline): MNHNY, SVGAGI (reference sequence). CDR3 length equals 15 residues. DNA for the CDR3: TGTGCCAGCAGTCCGCCACGGACAGGGCAAGAGACCCAGTACTTC. Its protein product is CASSPPRTGQETQYF.

The table lists this clone with a few counts. CDR3 sequence (DNA): TGCAGCGTTGAAGCATGGACAGGAGAGACCCAGTACTTC. It is translated as CSVEAWTGETQYF. The chain recombines TRBV29-1 with TRBJ2-5, with 7 bases identical to TRBD1. With 1 base clipped from V and 4 bases from J, the junction kept 3 bases outside the gene matches. Germline CDR1 SQVTM, CDR2 ANQGSEA. The CDR3 contains 13 residues. Full variable domain (rest looked up from reference TRBV29-1 and TRBJ2-5): SAVISQKPSRDICQRGTSLTIQCQVDSQVTMMFWYRQQPGQSLTLIATANQGSEATYESGFVIDKFPISRPNLTFSTLTVSNMSPEDSSIYLCSVEAWTGETQYFGPGTRLLVL.

The genes are TRBV29-1 and TRBJ1-1; D might be TRBD1 (5 bases). The CDR3 contains 12 residues. Trimming shortened V by 7 bases and J by 4 bases, and 13 bases separated the two germline ends. Looked up from germline, CDR1 is SQVTM and CDR2 is ANQGSEA. The chain's CDR3 is CSAEEGTTEAFF. The CDR3 bases are TGCAGCGCCGAGGAGGGGACCACTGAAGCTTTCTTT. The full variable domain, with the rest looked up from reference TRBV29-1 and TRBJ1-1, is SAVISQKPSRDICQRGTSLTIQCQVDSQVTMMFWYRQQPGQSLTLIATANQGSEATYESGFVIDKFPISRPNLTFSTLTVSNMSPEDSSIYLCSAEEGTTEAFFGQGTRLTVV.

The chain carries TRBV2 and TRBJ1-5; D ambiguous. Germline V CDR1 and CDR2: SNHLY, FYNNEI. The V gene lost 4 bases and the J gene lost 0 bases, with 10 bases spanning the gap. The CDR3 length is 15 residues. For the CDR3, the DNA is TGTGCCAGCAGTGTGGAAAACGTTAGCAATCAGCCCCAGCATTTT. This codes for CASSVENVSNQPQHF.

This rearrangement joins TRBV30 to TRBJ1-2, with D unclear. Deletions cut 8 bases from V and 7 bases from J, with 14 bases between. This CDR3 is 11 amino acids long. Germline-derived CDR1 and CDR2 are GTSNPN and SVGIG (reference sequence). The CDR3 loop is CAGDRTAGYTF. For the CDR3, the DNA is TGTGCCGGTGACCGTACGGCTGGCTACACCTTC.

The gene calls are TRBV30 and TRBJ2-3, with 7 positions matching TRBD2. Trimming took 4 bases from V and 4 from J; bases not matched to a gene: 11. The CDR3 is made up of 15 amino acids. Germline V lookup: CDR1 GTSNPN, CDR2 SVGIG (reference sequence). CDR3 sequence (DNA): TGTGCCTGGATGATTGCGGGGGTGTTAGCAGATACGCAGTATTTT. As protein: CAWMIAGVLADTQYF.

This clone has a handful of counts. This chain uses TRBV29-1 with TRBJ2-7, with D unclear. There are 14 residues in the CDR3. Germline CDR1 and CDR2: SQVTM and ANQGSEA. V was pared by 5 bases and J by 3 bases, with 17 bases between. CDR3 protein: CSVSPVGGFYEQYF. In DNA, the CDR3 is TGCAGCGTTAGTCCAGTGGGCGGATTCTACGAGCAGTACTTC.

This clone turned up a few times. V gene TRBV29-1 combines with J gene TRBJ2-7, with TRBD2 as a possible D gene (5 bases). This CDR3 has 11 amino acids. Deletions cut 2 bases from V and 4 bases from J, with 6 bases between. The germline V gene encodes CDR1 SQVTM and CDR2 ANQGSEA. In DNA, the CDR3 is TGCAGCGTTGAACGAGGGTACGAGCAGTACTTC. Translation: CSVERGYEQYF.

The CDR3 spells CASSDDRAYEQYF. In DNA form, the CDR3 reads TGTGCCAGCAGTGACGACAGGGCGTACGAGCAGTACTTC. The chain couples TRBV25-1 to TRBJ2-7, with 7 bases identical to TRBD1. Germline CDR1 is MGHDK and CDR2 is SYGVNS. There are 13 residues in the CDR3. The J segment lost 4 bases and the V segment lost 3 bases, leaving 3 bases of the junction unmatched.

This clone was detected only a few times. The rearrangement uses TRBV29-1 and TRBJ2-5; a weak D match, TRBD1 (6 bases). This CDR3 is 12 amino acids long. Germline V gene data show CDR1 as SQVTM and CDR2 as ANQGSEA. Trimming removed 4 bases at V and 1 base at J, with 7 bases between. The CDR3 spells CSVGGLQETQYF. DNA of the CDR3: TGCAGCGTTGGGGGGCTCCAAGAGACCCAGTACTTC.

This clone is a singleton in its sample. V and J are TRBV29-1 and TRBJ2-5, with 8 bases identical to TRBD1. Germline-derived CDR1 and CDR2 are SQVTM and ANQGSEA. V shed 4 bases, J shed 2 bases, and the junction held 9 bases outside the gene matches. This CDR3 has 15 residues. CDR3 in amino acids: CSVVPLDREQETQYF. CDR3 in DNA: TGCAGCGTTGTGCCTTTGGACAGGGAACAAGAGACCCAGTACTTC.

This chain links TRBV29-1 with TRBJ1-2; 8 nucleotides line up with TRBD1. Germline V lookup: CDR1 SQVTM, CDR2 ANQGSEA. The junction had 9 bases not matched to a gene; V was cut back by 7 bases and J by 5 bases. The CDR3 spans 13 residues. The CDR3 is CSAADREGYGYTF. The DNA for the CDR3 is TGCAGCGCCGCGGACAGGGAAGGGTATGGCTACACCTTC.

The chain employs TRBV6-5 and TRBJ2-3, with 7 nucleotides matching TRBD2. The CDR3 is 14 residues long. Germline CDR1 is MNHEY and CDR2 is SVGAGI. The J segment lost 1 base and the V segment lost 7 bases, leaving 5 bases of the junction unmatched. CDR3 sequence: CASMARGGTDTQYF. In DNA, the CDR3 is TGTGCCAGCATGGCCCGGGGGGGCACAGATACGCAGTATTTT.